Presented here are 28 T cell receptor beta chains from one specimen sequenced in a study of CDR3 diversity in severe acne. MiXCR was run by TCRdb on the PCR reads, yielding one entry per CDR3 protein. This table has approximately 90,000 distinct CDR3 sequences, 48% appearing once. The sequenced sample was blood. Receptors originate from a male donor in good health, serving as a control.

The table lists this clonotype with many counts. The chain uses TRBV5-8 and TRBJ2-2, with D hard to call. The V gene lost 0 bases and the J gene lost 1 base, with 7 bases spanning the gap. The germline CDR1 and CDR2 sequences are SGHTS and YDEGEE. The CDR3 sequence is 15 residues long. For the CDR3, the DNA is TGTGCCAGCAGCTTGGCCGTTTTGAACACCGGGGAGCTGTTTTTT. Protein: CASSLAVLNTGELFF.

The chain couples TRBV6-1 to TRBJ2-5; D is unclear. Trimming shortened V by 1 base and J by 7 bases, and 13 bases separated the two germline ends. The germline V gene encodes CDR1 MNHNS and CDR2 SASEGT. The CDR3 covers 14 residues. The CDR3 DNA reads as TGTGCCAGCAGTGAAGGGTTGGGATCGGGGACCCAGTACTTC. Protein sequence: CASSEGLGSGTQYF.

The chain employs TRBV2 and TRBJ2-7, with D tentatively TRBD2 (6 bases). The V and J ends lost 6 bases and 3 bases respectively, with 12 bases between them. The CDR3 length is 13 residues. Germline loops: CDR1 SNHLY, CDR2 FYNNEI. CDR3 DNA sequence: TGTGCCAGCAGCGCCGGGGGACTCTACGAGCAGTACTTC. Its translation: CASSAGGLYEQYF. Using reference TRBV2 and TRBJ2-7 for the parts outside the CDR3, the full variable domain is EPEVTQTPSHQVTQMGQEVILRCVPISNHLYFYWYRQILGQKVEFLVSFYNNEISEKSEIFDDQFSVERPDGSNFTLKIRSTKLEDSAMYFCASSAGGLYEQYFGPGTRLTVT.

The chain couples TRBV2 to TRBJ2-3, with D perhaps TRBD2 (5 bases). Between the trimmed V and J ends, which lost 7 bases and 0 bases, there was a span of 11 bases. This CDR3 spans 14 amino acids. Germline assignment: CDR1 SNHLY and CDR2 FYNNEI. CDR3 protein: CASTPPGSTDTQYF. CDR3 DNA: TGTGCCAGCACCCCCCCGGGGAGCACAGATACGCAGTATTTT.

This clonotype was seen at least ten times. The V gene is TRBV25-1, the J gene TRBJ2-2; tentatively, D is TRBD2 (6 bases). Germline CDR1 reads MGHDK; CDR2 reads SYGVNS. Trimming shortened V by 4 bases and J by 1 base, and 22 bases separated the two germline ends. This CDR3 is 19 amino acids long. The CDR3 loop reads CASSARRGKLERNTGELFF. In DNA form, the CDR3 reads TGTGCCAGCAGTGCCCGGCGGGGAAAGCTAGAAAGGAACACCGGGGAGCTGTTTTTT.

On this clonotype: One end of the junction is discordant with germline, which a read error may explain. This chain uses TRBV5-1 with TRBJ2-7; 10 bases agree with TRBD1. Germline V gene data show CDR1 as SGHRS and CDR2 as YFSETQ. The CDR3 has 17 amino acids. CDR3 amino acids: CASSLFGTGEETYEQYF. CDR3 sequence (DNA): TGTGCCAGCAGCTTATTCGGGACAGGGGAAGAAACCTACGAGCAGTACTTC.

This clonotype was detected a few times. This chain connects TRBV15 to TRBJ2-7; D not certain. This CDR3 contains 12 residues. The V gene's germline CDR1 is LNHNV and CDR2 YYDKDF (reference sequence). Trimming stripped 0 bases from V and 5 bases from J, with 5 bases between. The CDR3 spells CATSRDVDEQYF. The CDR3 bases are TGTGCCACCAGCAGAGATGTAGACGAGCAGTACTTC. Together with reference TRBV15 and TRBJ2-7, the CDR3 gives the full variable domain: DAMVIQNPRYQVTQFGKPVTLSCSQTLNHNVMYWYQQKSSQAPKLLFHYYDKDFNNEADTPDNFQSRRPNTSFCFLDIRSPGLGDTAMYLCATSRDVDEQYFGPGTRLTVT.

This clonotype was recorded many times. The CDR3 DNA sequence: TGTGCCAGCAGCGAGGCGTGGGATACGCAGTATTTT. This sequence encodes CASSEAWDTQYF. The chain links TRBV11-2 to TRBJ2-3, with D unresolved. Germline V gives CDR1 SGHAT, CDR2 FQNNGV. The CDR3 has 12 residues. The ends were cut back, 5 bases at V and 6 bases at J, with 9 bases in the middle.

Regarding this clonotype: The conserved phenylalanine or tryptophan is not found at the CDR3 terminus, so this likely reflects a read error. The chain carries TRBV7-8 and TRBJ2-7; D assignment may be TRBD1 or TRBD2 (5 bases each). Germline CDR1 SGHVS, CDR2 FQNEAQ. The CDR3 is 14 residues long. Here the CDR3 DNA reads TGTGCCAGCAACTTAGAACTAGGGGCCTACGAGCAGTACTCC. Translation: CASNLELGAYEQYS.

The chain joins TRBV20-1 to TRBJ2-7, with 12 bases that match TRBD2. The germline V gene has CDR1 DFQATT and CDR2 SNEGSKA (reference sequence). The CDR3 consists of 15 residues. J lost 3 bases, V lost 3 bases, and 6 bases had no gene match. CDR3 sequence reads: CSASKLAGGGYEQYF. The CDR3 DNA sequence: TGCAGTGCTAGTAAACTAGCGGGAGGAGGCTACGAGCAGTACTTC.

The chain couples TRBV20-1 to TRBJ1-6; 8 bases align to TRBD1. Unmatched junction bases numbered 17, after V lost 3 bases and J lost 19 bases. The V gene's germline CDR1 is DFQATT and CDR2 SNEGSKA (reference sequence). This CDR3 region has 14 residues. The CDR3 coding sequence is TGCAGTGCTAGCATGGGACAGGAAAATTCACTCCTTCACTTT. Encoded protein: CSASMGQENSLLHF.

The chain recombines TRBV25-1 with TRBJ1-5, with D perhaps TRBD1 (6 bases). This CDR3 region has 14 residues. V shed 8 bases and J shed 3 bases, with 14 bases lying between them. Germline assignment: CDR1 MGHDK and CDR2 SYGVNS. The CDR3 loop is CASSVGDNNQPQHF. Written as DNA, the CDR3 is TGTGCCAGCTCAGTTGGGGACAACAATCAGCCCCAGCATTTT.

This chain connects TRBV15 to TRBJ2-5; no definite D call. CDR3 size: 15 residues. The V end lost 0 bases, the J end lost 6 bases, and 14 bases lay between the germline ends. Germline V gives CDR1 LNHNV, CDR2 YYDKDF (reference sequence). The CDR3 here is CATSRDVTYEKTQYF. DNA of the CDR3: TGTGCCACCAGCAGAGACGTTACCTACGAGAAGACCCAGTACTTC.

The chain combines TRBV11-2 with TRBJ1-4; D gene uncertain. The CDR3 is 12 residues long. The V end lost 1 base, the J end lost 16 bases, and 13 bases lay between the germline ends. CDR1 is SGHAT and CDR2 is FQNNGV in the germline V gene. The CDR3 sequence: CASSLVPNVKFF. The CDR3 bases are TGTGCCAGCAGCTTAGTACCAAACGTCAAGTTTTTT.

This clonotype was seen at least ten times. The rearrangement joins TRBV19 to TRBJ1-2; TRBD1 might be the D (6 bases). CDR3 length: 14 amino acids. The germline gives CDR1 LNHDA, CDR2 SQIVND (reference sequence). Trimming pared 4 bases from V and 1 base from J, leaving 10 bases between. DNA of the CDR3: TGTGCCAGTAGTACGACAGGAATTAACTATGGCTACACCTTC. Protein product: CASSTTGINYGYTF.

The chain is built from TRBV6-5 and TRBJ2-3; D remains unclear. The CDR3 sequence is 15 residues long. Germline-derived CDR1 and CDR2 are MNHEY and SVGAGI. Trimming pared 5 bases from V and 2 bases from J, leaving 14 bases between. The CDR3 spells CASSPASGNTDTQYF. The CDR3 region has the DNA TGTGCCAGCAGTCCGGCCTCTGGAAACACAGATACGCAGTATTTT.

This sequence joins TRBV19 and TRBJ1-1, with D possibly TRBD1 on 6 matching bases. Germline V gives CDR1 LNHDA, CDR2 SQIVND (reference sequence). Between the trimmed V and J ends, which lost 6 bases and 0 bases, there was a span of 14 bases. The CDR3 sequence is 15 residues long. This CDR3 is CASSDRYSMNTEAFF. CDR3 sequence (DNA): TGTGCCAGTAGCGACAGGTATAGCATGAACACTGAAGCTTTCTTT.

The rearrangement links TRBV20-1 to TRBJ2-5; D is perhaps TRBD1 or TRBD2 (5 bases each). The CDR3 totals 14 residues. CDR1 DFQATT and CDR2 SNEGSKA come from the germline V gene (reference sequence). Trimming shortened V by 5 bases and J by 5 bases, and 18 bases separated the two germline ends. The CDR3 is CSADGVGGRETQYF. CDR3 DNA sequence: TGCAGTGCTGACGGGGTTGGGGGTCGGGAGACCCAGTACTTC.

The chain recombines TRBV25-1 with TRBJ1-1; D unresolved. This CDR3 has 11 amino acids. The ends were cut back, 7 bases at V and 1 base at J, with 4 bases in the middle. Germline CDR1 and CDR2: MGHDK and SYGVNS. CDR3 in amino acids: CASMRNTEAFF. DNA of the CDR3: TGTGCCAGCATGCGGAACACTGAAGCTTTCTTT. The full variable domain, in which reference TRBV25-1 and TRBJ1-1 provide the parts outside the CDR3, is EADIYQTPRYLVIGTGKKITLECSQTMGHDKMYWYQQDPGMELHLIHYSYGVNSTEKGDLSSESTVSRIRTEHFPLTLESARPSHTSQYLCASMRNTEAFFGQGTRLTVV.

The sample holds many counts of this clonotype. V usage is TRBV5-1 and J usage is TRBJ2-1, with 8 nucleotides matching TRBD2. V lost 1 base to trimming and J lost 9 bases; unmatched junction nucleotides: 12. Germline loops: CDR1 SGHRS, CDR2 YFSETQ. There are 16 residues in the CDR3. As DNA, the CDR3 is TGCGCCAGCAGCTTGACACGCCCGGGGGGGGATGCTGAGCAGTTCTTC. This codes for CASSLTRPGGDAEQFF.

This clonotype was seen only a few times. The chain has TRBV7-9 and TRBJ1-1; TRBD1 might be the D (5 bases). Trimming took off 8 bases at V and 5 bases at J, with 18 bases between the two ends. The CDR3 runs 14 residues. Germline V gene data show CDR1 as SEHNR and CDR2 as FQNEAQ (reference sequence). The CDR3 spells CASAESGGRTEAFF. CDR3 nucleotides: TGTGCCAGCGCCGAAAGTGGGGGACGGACTGAAGCTTTCTTT.

In regard to this clonotype: As the CDR3 is not closed by the conserved phenylalanine or tryptophan, this likely results from a read error. The chain employs TRBV10-3 and TRBJ1-2, with D possibly matching TRBD1 (5 bases). The CDR3 sequence is 16 residues long. V was trimmed by 10 bases and J by 8 bases, leaving 29 bases between them. Per the germline V gene, CDR1 is ENHRY and CDR2 is SYGVKD. CDR3 sequence: CASSQELGVRQGGYTL. CDR3 coding DNA: TGTGCCAGCAGCCAAGAGCTTGGAGTCCGTCAGGGAGGCTACACCCTC.

The chain has TRBV20-1 and TRBJ2-2, with 9 bases that match TRBD2. The V gene's germline CDR1 is DFQATT and CDR2 SNEGSKA (reference sequence). Trimming cost V 0 bases and J 6 bases; bases outside gene matches: 8. The CDR3 runs to 16 residues. CDR3 residues: CSARDPRLAVSGELFF. The CDR3 DNA reads TGCAGTGCTAGAGATCCACGACTAGCGGTTTCCGGGGAGCTGTTTTTT.

The chain carries TRBV7-3 and TRBJ2-2, with D possibly TRBD1 on 6 matching bases. The germline gives CDR1 SGHTA, CDR2 FQGTGA. CDR3 size: 13 residues. V dropped 5 bases and J dropped 7 bases, with 11 bases sitting between them. Here the CDR3 DNA reads TGTGCCAGCAGCGCACAGGGTGTCGGGGAGCTGTTTTTT. Amino acid sequence: CASSAQGVGELFF.

As concerns this clonotype: A read error is possible here, since a much larger clone lies one base away. The gene calls are TRBV19 and TRBJ1-2; maybe TRBD1 (5 bases). Germline CDR1 is LNHDA and CDR2 is SQIVND (reference sequence). The CDR3 sequence is 15 residues long. Written as DNA, the CDR3 is TGTGCCAGTAGTCCCCAATCGCAGGGAGGCTATGGCTACGCCTTC. It translates to CASSPQSQGGYGYAF.

The gene calls are TRBV7-2 and TRBJ1-3, with TRBD1 matching over 9 bases. CDR1 and CDR2 (germline): SGHTA, FQGNSA. V was pared by 5 bases and J by 4 bases, with 3 bases of the junction left unmatched. This CDR3 is 14 amino acids long. DNA of the CDR3: TGTGCCAGCAGCCCCGGGACAGGGGGAAACACCATATATTTT. This encodes CASSPGTGGNTIYF.

The rearrangement links TRBV30 to TRBJ2-3; D may be TRBD1 (6 bases). Germline CDR1 is GTSNPN and CDR2 is SVGIG (reference sequence). V was shortened by 0 bases and J by 5 bases, with 12 bases between the two germline ends. The CDR3 extends over 14 amino acids. CDR3 sequence (DNA): TGTGCCTGGAGTGTCTCAGGGGCTATAGATACGCAGTATTTT. As protein: CAWSVSGAIDTQYF.

This sequence joins TRBV7-8 and TRBJ2-7; 9 nucleotides align to TRBD2. The V gene's germline CDR1 is SGHVS and CDR2 FQNEAQ. This CDR3 is built from 15 residues. CDR3 DNA: TGTGCTGTTAAGAGATGGACTAGCGCCTCCTACGAGCAGTACTTC. This encodes CAVKRWTSASYEQYF. The full variable domain, completed using reference TRBV7-8 and TRBJ2-7, is GAGVSQSPRYKVAKRGQDVALRCDPISGHVSLFWYQQALGQGPEFLTYFQNEAQLDKSGLPSDRFFAERPEGSVSTLKIQRTQQEDSAVYLCAVKRWTSASYEQYFGPGTRLTVT.